The rows below give T cell receptor beta chains drawn from one sample of a study of STAT5B mutations in CD4+ large granular lymphocyte leukemia. Here immunoSEQ multiplex PCR was the method, and the copy in TCRdb shows in-frame clones only, minus some. This table has tens of thousands of clones, 65% to 85% appearing once. The sample was CD4+ T cells from blood buffy coats. These receptor sequences come from a human donor in good health. CDR3s include the opening cysteine and the closing phenylalanine or tryptophan. D genes are given only for firm matches. Only some rows state a clone size, as once, few, many or a class for expanded clones.

D gene: NA; V gene: TRBV19; clone size: NA; J gene: TRBJ1-1; CDR3 protein: CASSIDLYTEAFF; CDR3 DNA: TGTGCCAGTAGTATAGATCTATACACTGAAGCTTTCTTT
D gene: TRBD2; V gene: TRBV10-2; clone size: once; J gene: TRBJ2-3; CDR3 protein: CASSEPRGISTDTQYF; CDR3 DNA: TGCGCCAGCAGTGAACCGCGGGGGATCTCCACAGATACGCAGTATTTT
D gene: NA; V gene: TRBV19; clone size: NA; J gene: TRBJ2-5; CDR3 protein: CASTQYGGMETQYF; CDR3 DNA: TGTGCCAGTACCCAGTACGGAGGGATGGAGACCCAGTACTTC
D gene: TRBD2; V gene: TRBV10-2; clone size: once; J gene: TRBJ2-1; CDR3 protein: CASSVLAGVYEQFF; CDR3 DNA: TGCGCCAGCAGTGTGCTAGCGGGTGTCTATGAGCAGTTCTTC
D gene: TRBD1; V gene: TRBV5-1; clone size: NA; J gene: TRBJ2-7; CDR3 protein: CASSIRTGDEQYF; CDR3 DNA: TGCGCCAGCAGCATAAGGACAGGGGACGAGCAGTACTTC
D gene: NA; V gene: TRBV7-2; clone size: NA; J gene: TRBJ1-1; CDR3 protein: CASSLLGSTEAFF; CDR3 DNA: TGTGCCAGCAGCTTACTAGGGAGCACTGAAGCTTTCTTT
D gene: TRBD2; V gene: TRBV2; clone size: NA; J gene: TRBJ2-2; CDR3 protein: CASSELGSGSTGELFF; CDR3 DNA: TGTGCCAGCAGTGAATTGGGTAGCGGGAGTACCGGGGAGCTGTTTTTT
D gene: NA; V gene: TRBV6-1; clone size: NA; J gene: TRBJ1-1; CDR3 protein: CASRKTGNTEAFF; CDR3 DNA: TGTGCCAGCCGCAAAACAGGGAACACTGAAGCTTTCTTT
D gene: NA; V gene: TRBV5-1; clone size: NA; J gene: TRBJ2-7; CDR3 protein: CASSLEARSSYEQYF; CDR3 DNA: TGCGCCAGCAGCTTGGAGGCCAGGAGCTCCTACGAGCAGTACTTC
D gene: NA; V gene: TRBV6-5; clone size: NA; J gene: TRBJ2-7; CDR3 protein: CASSRDTYEQYF; CDR3 DNA: TGTGCCAGCAGTCGGGACACTTACGAGCAGTACTTC
D gene: NA; V gene: TRBV27; clone size: NA; J gene: TRBJ1-2; CDR3 protein: CASKLRPDNLANYGYTF; CDR3 DNA: TGTGCCAGCAAACTGAGGCCGGACAACTTAGCTAACTATGGCTACACCTTC
D gene: NA; V gene: TRBV19; clone size: NA; J gene: TRBJ2-3; CDR3 protein: CASRTRGTLEYF; CDR3 DNA: TGTGCCAGTAGAACCCGTGGGACACTGGAGTATTTT
D gene: NA; V gene: TRBV28; clone size: NA; J gene: TRBJ2-2; CDR3 protein: CASSLGTTGELFF; CDR3 DNA: TGTGCCAGCAGTTTAGGGACCACCGGGGAGCTGTTTTTT
D gene: TRBD2; V gene: TRBV11-3; clone size: NA; J gene: TRBJ2-5; CDR3 protein: CASSSKRGAGSQETQYF; CDR3 DNA: TGTGCCAGCAGCTCAAAACGAGGAGCGGGAAGCCAAGAGACCCAGTACTTC
D gene: TRBD2; V gene: TRBV7-9; clone size: NA; J gene: TRBJ2-5; CDR3 protein: CASSLDSGKETQYF; CDR3 DNA: TGTGCCAGCAGCTTGGATAGCGGGAAAGAGACCCAGTACTTC
D gene: TRBD1; V gene: TRBV11-2; clone size: NA; J gene: TRBJ2-7; CDR3 protein: CASSLAYLGQVSF; CDR3 DNA: TGTGCCAGCAGCTTAGCGTACTTGGGACAGGTCTCCTTC
D gene: NA; V gene: TRBV11-2; clone size: NA; J gene: TRBJ2-3; CDR3 protein: CASSLLQGFDTQYF; CDR3 DNA: TGTGCCAGCAGCTTGCTGCAGGGGTTCGATACGCAGTATTTT